This TCR beta chain was captured in a study of CXCR3-negative and CXCR3-positive naive CD8 T cells. Whole-study results and caveats: Comparison of naive subsets found surface CD5 to be comparable, and TCR strength was inferred on the basis of TRB CDR3 properties. CXCR3-negative naive cells had less hydrophobic TRB CDR3s than did CXCR3-positive naive cells.

With respect to this clonotype: The antigen remains undetermined.

The germline gives CDR1 SEHNR, CDR2 FQNEAQ (reference sequence). This CDR3 contains 20 residues. 5' RACE that incorporated UMI labels was used to prepare the TRB cDNA libraries. TCRdb reprocessed the 5' RACE reads; each CDR3 protein has one entry and no DNA is given. The sample features some 130,000 distinct CDR3 sequences, with 0.5% to 0.75% in its top ten. Every subset of CD8+ T cells was sorted in triplicate at some 310,000 cells each. The clonotype originates from a human donor in good health. Some clones in this sample may be carry-over from other donors' samples. The sequenced sample was naive CXCR3+ CD8+ T cells from blood. Indicated subset: CD45RO-CCR7+CD27+CD95- naive CD8+ T cells expressing CXCR3 (TNR3+). The chain recombines TRBV7-9 with TRBJ2-2; checking the TCRdb D call of TRBD1 is not possible without DNA. The CDR3 loop is CASSSNDRVISTQNTGELFF.